The T cell receptor (beta chain) described here comes from a study of T cell changes during pregnancy in multiple sclerosis (dated by TCRdb to 2018 to 2020). About the full investigation: The study examined how the T cell repertoire changed over the course of pregnancy in women with multiple sclerosis.

From V the trimming removes 5 bases and from J it removes 1 base, while the gene matches leave 11 bases of the junction unaccounted for. From the cysteine up to the phenylalanine, the CDR3 has a length of 18 residues. Only the CDR3 region is kept as DNA, spanning 54 bases read in frame from base 1. CDR1 LNHNV and CDR2 YYDKDF were looked up in the germline V gene (reference sequence). Libraries came from the immunoSEQ multiplex PCR assay. TCRdb carries this immuneACCESS record with in-frame sequences only. Its versions omit some clonotypes, under half of them owing to an unresolved V gene in the studies checked, with the rest unexplained. This sample comprises 70,000 to 95,000 clones, 90% to 95% of them detected only once. Roughly 2.4% of the sample is taken by the ten largest. Regarding this clone: Its antigen is unknown. No per-base quality is available; no much larger clone lies one base away.

The source is a female donor with multiple sclerosis, enrolled in a pregnancy study. This specimen was peripheral blood, taken in the third trimester of pregnancy. Recombination connected TRBV15 to TRBJ2-3; 11 nucleotides in the junction match TRBD2. The DNA is as follows: TGTGCCACCAGCCTACTAGCGGGAGAATGGCCGGGCACAGATACGCAGTATTTT. Its amino acids are CATSLLAGEWPGTDTQYF.